Following are 4 T cell receptor beta chains from one sample sequenced in a study of tumor-infiltrating lymphocytes in primary liver carcinoma. Researchers generated TCR beta cDNA from about 0.5 ug of total RNA, relying on a constant-region primer. Library construction for TCR beta comprised three nested multiplex PCR rounds performed with slightly modified ARM-PCR. Two initial PCR rounds of around 10 cycles each paired TRBV1-TRBV30 forward primers with a C-beta reverse primer. TCRdb recomputed calls from the multiplex PCR reads with MiXCR, one row per CDR3 protein. The sample yields approximately 80,000 distinct CDR3 sequences, under 75% seen once. The study co-extracted DNA and RNA from around 20-30 mg of unsorted bulk tissue. Sequenced: tumor-adjacent normal liver tissue. All receptors derive from a man between 40 and 49 years old with primary liver carcinoma and hepatitis B virus infection.

Comment on this clonotype: Compared with germline, one end of the junction differs, possibly owing to a read error. The chain uses TRBV4-3 and TRBJ2-7; 11 positions agree with TRBD1. Germline loops: CDR1 LGHNA, CDR2 YSLEER. This CDR3 region has 17 residues. The CDR3 protein is CVSSQLIPGQGDYAQYF. CDR3 DNA: TGCGTCAGCAGCCAGCTAATCCCGGGACAGGGGGATTACGCGCAGTACTTC.

Concerning this clonotype itself: Possible read error: a much larger clone is one base away. This chain links TRBV5-1 with TRBJ1-1; D possibly corresponds to TRBD1 (6 bases). Trimming removed 0 bases at V and 8 bases at J, with 17 bases between. The CDR3 runs to 15 residues. Germline loops: CDR1 SGHRS, CDR2 YFSETQ. The CDR3 reads CASSLAEGGLGEAFF. CDR3 nucleotide sequence: TGCGCCAGCAGCTTGGCCGAGGGGGGACTCGGGGAAGCTTTCTTT.

In its sample, this clonotype was seen once. A junction boundary mismatches the germline segment, possibly from a read error. The chain carries TRBV12-3 or TRBV12-4 and TRBJ1-2; a weak D match, TRBD1 (6 bases). The CDR3 extends over 12 amino acids. CDR3 loop: CASSRGLYGYAF. CDR3 nucleotides: TGTGCCAGCAGTCGGGGGCTCTATGGCTACGCCTTC.

The count of this clonotype is one. The conserved final phenylalanine or tryptophan is absent from the CDR3, which likely points to a read error. This sequence joins TRBV7-9 and TRBJ2-7; 7 nucleotides agree with TRBD1. In germline, CDR1 is SEHNR, CDR2 FQNEAQ (reference sequence). After removal of 9 bases from V and 2 bases from J, the junction contained 7 bases not matched to a gene. CDR3 length: 13 residues. Written as DNA, the CDR3 is TGTGCCAGTAGTTCGGACAGGACCTACGAGCAGTACATC. Translating it yields CASSSDRTYEQYI.